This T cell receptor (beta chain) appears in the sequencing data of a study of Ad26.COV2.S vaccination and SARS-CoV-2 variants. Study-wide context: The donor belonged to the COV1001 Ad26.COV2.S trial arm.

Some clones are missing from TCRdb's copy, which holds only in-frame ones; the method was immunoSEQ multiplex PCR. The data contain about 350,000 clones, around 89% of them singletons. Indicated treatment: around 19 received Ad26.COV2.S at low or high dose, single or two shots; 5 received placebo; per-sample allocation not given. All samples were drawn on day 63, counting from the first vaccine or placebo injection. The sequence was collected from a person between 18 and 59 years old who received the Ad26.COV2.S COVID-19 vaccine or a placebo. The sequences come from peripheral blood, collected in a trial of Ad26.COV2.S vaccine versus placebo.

CDR3 residues: CASSDGVAAGGTEQFF. The DNA for the CDR3 is TGTGCCAGCAGTGACGGGGTAGCCGCAGGTGGGACTGAGCAGTTCTTC. The genes are TRBV6-4 and TRBJ2-1; D tentatively reads TRBD1 or TRBD2 (5 bases each). Trimming shortened V by 2 bases and J by 9 bases, and 20 bases separated the two germline ends. This CDR3 spans 16 amino acids. Germline V lookup: CDR1 MRHNA, CDR2 SNTAGT.